One sample yielded the 19 T cell receptor beta chains listed below, sequenced in a study of blood T cell repertoires in COVID-19 (dated by TCRdb to 2020 to 2022). The library was produced with the immunoSEQ multiplex PCR assay. TCRdb obtained this table from immuneACCESS and retained in-frame rearrangements with V and J assigned. These tables miss some clones; where compared with another copy, unresolved V genes account for less than half of the shortfall, and the remainder is unexplained. This sample lists roughly 370,000 clones; more than 75% were detected once. The ten largest clones represent 10% of the sample. The sample was PBMCs or T cells enriched from blood (not recorded which). The receptors here all came from a woman aged 50 to 60 who had recovered from COVID-19.

This clone has a single count. V gene TRBV10-3 combines with J gene TRBJ2-3, with no clear D. Germline values: CDR1 ENHRY, CDR2 SYGVKD. The CDR3 spans 11 residues. V was pared by 9 bases and J by 2 bases, with 6 bases between. Here the CDR3 DNA reads TGTGCCATGGGCCTCACAGATACGCAGTATTTT. Amino acids: CAMGLTDTQYF.

J is TRBJ1-1 and V is TRBV11-3; D ambiguous. V lost 5 bases to trimming and J lost 4 bases, with 8 bases between them. The length of the CDR3 is 12 residues. Per the germline V gene, CDR1 is SGHNT and CDR2 is YENEEA. The CDR3 DNA reads as TGTGCCAGCAGCGGACGGGGCACTGAAGCTTTCTTT. This sequence encodes CASSGRGTEAFF.

The chain joins TRBV5-1 to TRBJ1-2, with unresolved D. The CDR3 extends over 13 amino acids. CDR1 and CDR2 (germline): SGHRS, YFSETQ. V was trimmed by 2 bases and J by 7 bases, leaving 12 bases between them. CDR3 sequence reads: CASSFQTVFGYTF. The DNA of the CDR3 is TGCGCCAGCAGCTTCCAAACGGTTTTTGGCTACACCTTC.

This chain joins TRBV7-9 and TRBJ2-3, with 11 bases that match TRBD2. The junction had 6 bases not matched to a gene; V was cut back by 5 bases and J by 2 bases. This CDR3 comprises 16 residues. Per the germline V gene, CDR1 is SEHNR and CDR2 is FQNEAQ (reference sequence). As DNA, the CDR3 is TGTGCCAGCAGCCCGACACTAGCGGGGGTCACAGATACGCAGTATTTT. Translating gives CASSPTLAGVTDTQYF.

The chain couples TRBV6-5 to TRBJ2-1; maybe TRBD1 (6 bases). The CDR3 has 15 amino acids. Germline V gene lookup returns CDR1 MNHEY and CDR2 SVGAGI. Between the trimmed V and J ends, which lost 10 bases and 4 bases, there was a span of 20 bases. The CDR3 DNA reads as TGTGCCACCCTTTGGGGGCAGGGAACATACAATGAGCAGTTCTTC. This codes for CATLWGQGTYNEQFF.

The chain is built from TRBV7-8 and TRBJ1-3, with D perhaps TRBD1 (5 bases). Trimming cost V 5 bases and J 1 base, with 12 bases left between them. CDR1 and CDR2 (germline): SGHVS, FQNEAQ. This CDR3 region has 15 residues. The CDR3 spells CASSNPTVSGNTIYF. The CDR3 region has the DNA TGTGCCAGCAGCAACCCGACAGTTTCTGGAAACACCATATATTTT.

The chain joins TRBV15 to TRBJ1-5; 7 bases are shared with TRBD1. V was clipped by 5 bases and J by 4 bases; unmatched bases: 2. This CDR3 spans 13 amino acids. Germline CDR1 reads LNHNV; CDR2 reads YYDKDF (reference sequence). CDR3 region: CATSLDRNQPQHF. CDR3 nucleotides: TGTGCCACCAGCTTGGACAGGAATCAGCCCCAGCATTTT.

This clone was recorded once. The V and J genes are TRBV5-1 and TRBJ2-1; D might be TRBD1 (6 bases). Trimming cost V 4 bases and J 4 bases, with 12 bases left between them. The germline V gene encodes CDR1 SGHRS and CDR2 YFSETQ. The CDR3 spans 14 residues. The CDR3 sequence is CASSLHGQYNEQFF. The CDR3 DNA sequence: TGCGCCAGCAGCCTACACGGACAGTACAATGAGCAGTTCTTC. The full variable domain, with the rest looked up from reference TRBV5-1 and TRBJ2-1, is KAGVTQTPRYLIKTRGQQVTLSCSPISGHRSVSWYQQTPGQGLQFLFEYFSETQRNKGNFPGRFSGRQFSNSRSEMNVSTLELGDSALYLCASSLHGQYNEQFFGPGTRLTVL.

The V gene is TRBV5-1, the J gene TRBJ2-1, with TRBD1 matching 7 bases. Germline CDR1 SGHRS, CDR2 YFSETQ. With 4 bases clipped from V and 6 bases from J, the junction kept 4 bases outside the gene matches. The CDR3 totals 13 residues. The CDR3 spells CASSADRSNEQFF. The CDR3 DNA follows: TGCGCCAGCAGCGCGGACAGGAGCAATGAGCAGTTCTTC.

In its sample, this clone was seen once. The rearrangement uses TRBV2 and TRBJ2-7, with D perhaps TRBD2 (6 bases). The germline V and J ends were trimmed by 7 bases and 7 bases, with 11 bases remaining between them. This CDR3 is built from 11 residues. The germline CDR1 and CDR2 sequences are SNHLY and FYNNEI. CDR3 in DNA: TGTGCCAGCACGGAGGGGCAGGAGCAGTACTTC. Its translation is CASTEGQEQYF.

The V and J genes are TRBV2 and TRBJ1-2; the D is unclear. CDR1 SNHLY and CDR2 FYNNEI come from the germline V gene. The CDR3 loop spans 11 amino acids. V was clipped by 9 bases and J by 5 bases, with 10 bases between them. Here the CDR3 reads CASVEEYGYTF. The CDR3 region has the DNA TGTGCCAGTGTCGAGGAGTATGGCTACACCTTC.

This clone was seen a few times. V and J are TRBV28 and TRBJ1-2, with 10 bases aligning to TRBD1. The CDR3 has 16 amino acids. Germline assignment: CDR1 MDHEN and CDR2 SYDVKM. Trimming cost V 5 bases and J 4 bases; bases outside gene matches: 10. The CDR3 bases are TGTGCCAGCAGTAGCCGGACAGGGGGTTTCGGCTATGGCTACACCTTC. As protein: CASSSRTGGFGYGYTF.

The V call is TRBV28, the J call TRBJ2-7; TRBD2 agrees at 11 bases. V lost 6 bases, J lost 5 bases, and 9 bases stayed unmatched. Germline values: CDR1 MDHEN, CDR2 SYDVKM. This CDR3 comprises 15 residues. The CDR3 DNA follows: TGTGCCAGCAGCGCAACGGGACTAGCGGTGAACGAGCAGTACTTC. The encoded protein is CASSATGLAVNEQYF.

The genes are TRBV28 and TRBJ1-3; no definite D call. The CDR3 totals 16 residues. Deletions cut 3 bases from V and 0 bases from J, with 12 bases between. CDR1 is MDHEN and CDR2 is SYDVKM in the germline V gene. The DNA of the CDR3 is TGTGCCAGCAGTTTTATCCAGCGGAGCTCTGGAAACACCATATATTTT. Translation gives CASSFIQRSSGNTIYF.

This clone was recorded only once. J is TRBJ2-1 and V is TRBV27, with 8 bases that match TRBD2. The CDR3 consists of 15 residues. The J segment lost 4 bases and the V segment lost 7 bases, leaving 9 bases of the junction unmatched. From germline, CDR1 is MNHEY and CDR2 SMNVEV (reference sequence). The CDR3 loop is CASTPTGGPYNEQFF. In DNA, the CDR3 is TGTGCCAGCACCCCGACGGGGGGGCCTTACAATGAGCAGTTCTTC.

The DNA of the CDR3 is TGTGCCATCGGCGCGGGACTAGCGGGGGGCCATGCCACAGATACGCAGTATTTT. Its translation: CAIGAGLAGGHATDTQYF. V and J are TRBV10-3 and TRBJ2-3; 15 positions match TRBD2. Per the germline V gene, CDR1 is ENHRY and CDR2 is SYGVKD. This CDR3 is built from 18 residues. The V and J ends lost 8 bases and 2 bases, in that order; junction bases with no gene match: 11.

The chain couples TRBV11-2 to TRBJ1-4, with D perhaps TRBD1 (6 bases). Germline V gene sequence: CDR1 SGHAT, CDR2 FQNNGV. The CDR3 has 14 residues. V was cut by 5 bases and J by 6 bases, with 13 bases left in between. Written as DNA, the CDR3 is TGTGCCAGCAGCGATTGGACAGTTGATGAAAAACTGTTTTTT. As protein: CASSDWTVDEKLFF.

The chain carries TRBV4-1 and TRBJ2-7; 8 positions match TRBD1. This CDR3 comprises 16 residues. Per the germline V gene, CDR1 is MGHRA and CDR2 is YSYEKL. V dropped 2 bases and J dropped 5; count of bases not matched to a gene: 11. The chain's CDR3 is CASSQPGRTGRHEQYF. CDR3 DNA sequence: TGCGCCAGCAGCCAACCAGGGAGGACAGGGCGCCACGAGCAGTACTTC.

This chain links TRBV18 with TRBJ1-1; D ambiguous. CDR3 length: 15 residues. Germline V gene data show CDR1 as KGHSH and CDR2 as LQKENI. V lost 3 bases and J lost 2, with 13 bases in between. The CDR3 sequence is CASSPPGGINTEAFF. CDR3 sequence (DNA): TGTGCCAGCTCACCGCCCGGAGGGATCAACACTGAAGCTTTCTTT.